These 21 T cell receptor beta chains were all obtained from the same sample, sequenced in a study of blood T cell repertoires in COVID-19. Clones were read by immunoSEQ multiplex PCR, and TCRdb kept only the in-frame ones, dropping some. This table has 360,000 or so clones, about 88% appearing once. Sequencing was carried out using PBMCs or T cells enriched from blood (not recorded which). Every receptor here comes from a woman aged 25-40 years who had been exposed to COVID-19.

This chain uses TRBV27 with TRBJ1-6; the D is unclear. The germline V and J ends were trimmed by 3 bases and 4 bases, with 4 bases remaining between them. Germline-derived CDR1 and CDR2 are MNHEY and SMNVEV (reference sequence). The CDR3 runs to 13 residues. The CDR3: CASSFNYNSPLHF. In nucleotides, the CDR3 is TGTGCCAGCAGTTTCAATTATAATTCACCCCTCCACTTT.

V is TRBV2 and J is TRBJ2-5, with 7 bases that match TRBD2. The CDR3 is made up of 13 amino acids. The V and J ends lost 4 bases and 5 bases, in that order; junction bases with no gene match: 4. CDR1 is SNHLY and CDR2 is FYNNEI in the germline V gene. The CDR3 here is CASSGGSRETQYF. The CDR3 nucleotides read TGTGCCAGCAGTGGCGGGAGTCGGGAGACCCAGTACTTC.

Comment on this clone: The same CDR3 arises from other DNA sequences in this sample as well. The chain links TRBV27 to TRBJ1-2, with 8 bases that match TRBD1. J lost 5 bases, V lost 3 bases, and 2 bases had no gene match. CDR1 MNHEY and CDR2 SMNVEV come from the germline V gene (reference sequence). The CDR3 has 13 residues. The DNA of the CDR3 is TGTGCCAGCAGTTTTGGACAGGGTTATGGCTACACCTTC. Its protein product is CASSFGQGYGYTF.

The J gene is TRBJ1-2, the V gene TRBV11-2; TRBD1 matches 8 bases. After removal of 1 base from V and 1 base from J, the junction contained 8 bases not matched to a gene. The CDR3 loop spans 17 amino acids. Looked up from germline, CDR1 is SGHAT and CDR2 is FQNNGV. The CDR3 region has the DNA TGTGCCAGCAGCTTAGCCCCCGACAGGGGAAGTAACTATGGCTACACCTTC. Translating gives CASSLAPDRGSNYGYTF.

The chain couples TRBV6-1 to TRBJ1-3; perhaps TRBD1 as D (6 bases). The germline gives CDR1 MNHNS, CDR2 SASEGT. This CDR3 is 16 amino acids long. Trimming pared 0 bases from V and 2 bases from J, leaving 11 bases between. This CDR3 is CASSEARGSTGNTIYF. The CDR3 nucleotides read TGTGCCAGCAGTGAAGCGAGGGGGTCTACTGGAAACACCATATATTTT.

This clone was picked up one time. V and J are TRBV28 and TRBJ1-3; the D gene is possibly TRBD1 (6 bases). CDR1 is MDHEN and CDR2 is SYDVKM in the germline V gene. V was cut by 6 bases and J by 0 bases, with 12 bases left in between. The CDR3 has 15 amino acids. CDR3: CASRYGQLSGNTIYF. The CDR3 DNA follows: TGTGCCAGCAGGTACGGACAGCTCTCTGGAAACACCATATATTTT.

V and J are TRBV19 and TRBJ2-7, with D perhaps TRBD2 (6 bases). CDR3 length: 15 amino acids. In germline, CDR1 is LNHDA, CDR2 SQIVND (reference sequence). Trimming removed 5 bases from V and 2 bases from J, with 16 bases in between. For the CDR3, the DNA is TGTGCCAGTAGTGTCGGACTAATCAACGCCTACGAGCAGTACTTC. Translation gives CASSVGLINAYEQYF. Variable domain in full (rest from reference TRBV19 and TRBJ2-7): DGGITQSPKYLFRKEGQNVTLSCEQNLNHDAMYWYRQDPGQGLRLIYYSQIVNDFQKGDIAEGYSVSREKKESFPLTVTSAQKNPTAFYLCASSVGLINAYEQYFGPGTRLTVT.

Here the CDR3 reads CASSPAGVLEQYF. CDR3 bases: TGCGCCAGCAGCCCAGCGGGAGTCCTCGAGCAGTACTTC. The chain is built from TRBV10-2 and TRBJ2-7, with 8 bases identical to TRBD2. Germline CDR1 is WSHSY and CDR2 is SAAADI. CDR3 size: 13 residues. Unmatched junction bases numbered 7, after V lost 6 bases and J lost 6 bases.

This clone was seen just once. The V gene is TRBV28, the J gene TRBJ1-5; possible D gene TRBD1, 5 bases. This CDR3 comprises 14 residues. V was clipped by 2 bases and J by 4 bases, with 9 bases between them. Looked up from germline, CDR1 is MDHEN and CDR2 is SYDVKM. The DNA of the CDR3 is TGTGCCAGCAGTTTACTGGGGACTAATCAGCCCCAGCATTTT. Its protein is CASSLLGTNQPQHF.

This clone was recorded only once. The chain employs TRBV7-9 and TRBJ2-3; D call uncertain. CDR3 length: 16 amino acids. V was shortened by 4 bases and J by 7 bases, with 21 bases between the two germline ends. Germline V gene lookup returns CDR1 SEHNR and CDR2 FQNEAQ (reference sequence). CDR3 sequence reads: CASSSHTTKLIHTQYF. DNA for the CDR3: TGTGCCAGCAGCTCGCATACCACTAAGTTGATACATACGCAGTATTTT.

The chain joins TRBV7-6 to TRBJ2-7; 7 bases match TRBD2. The length of the CDR3 is 17 residues. Looked up from germline, CDR1 is SGHVS and CDR2 is FNYEAQ. Unmatched junction bases numbered 11, after V lost 1 base and J lost 2 bases. CDR3 nucleotides: TGTGCCAGCAGCTTAGTAGCGGCGGGAGCCACAACCTACGAGCAGTACTTC. Protein sequence: CASSLVAAGATTYEQYF.

This chain uses TRBV7-6 with TRBJ1-5; tentative D call: TRBD1 (6 bases). The CDR3 loop spans 14 amino acids. Per germline, CDR1 SGHVS and CDR2 FNYEAQ. Between the trimmed V and J ends, which lost 5 bases and 3 bases, there was a span of 11 bases. CDR3 in amino acids: CASSPTGHNQPQHF. The CDR3 DNA reads TGTGCCAGCAGCCCAACAGGGCACAATCAGCCCCAGCATTTT.

In DNA form, the CDR3 reads TGTGCCAGCTCACCGGGGAGGGAGTACGAGCAGTACTTC. Its protein is CASSPGREYEQYF. The chain employs TRBV18 and TRBJ2-7; 7 bases align to TRBD2. The CDR3 covers 13 residues. Losses at the gene ends were 3 bases for V and 4 bases for J; bases not matched to a gene: 3. CDR1 and CDR2 from the germline V gene are KGHSH and LQKENI.

The V and J genes are TRBV10-3 and TRBJ2-2, with 9 positions matching TRBD2. CDR1 and CDR2 from the germline V gene are ENHRY and SYGVKD. Trimming removed 4 bases from V and 0 bases from J; junction bases left unmatched: 0. CDR3 length: 15 amino acids. The CDR3 region is CAISGTSANTGELFF. DNA of the CDR3: TGTGCCATCAGTGGGACTAGCGCGAACACCGGGGAGCTGTTTTTT.

The rearrangement uses TRBV28 and TRBJ2-5, with 11 bases that match TRBD1. This CDR3 has 17 amino acids. The trim removed 4 bases at V and 4 bases at J, leaving 11 bases unmatched. CDR1 and CDR2 (germline): MDHEN, SYDVKM. CDR3: CASSSAPGQGVRETQYF. The DNA of the CDR3 is TGTGCCAGCAGTTCGGCTCCGGGACAGGGGGTCCGAGAGACCCAGTACTTC.

V is TRBV10-1 and J is TRBJ2-3; maybe TRBD2 (6 bases). Trimming pared 10 bases from V and 4 bases from J, leaving 15 bases between. Germline CDR1 WNHNN, CDR2 SYGVQD (reference sequence). The CDR3 sequence is 13 residues long. In nucleotides, the CDR3 is TGCGCCATTCCGCCCCCGGGGGCAGATACGCAGTATTTT. Translated, it gives CAIPPPGADTQYF.

The rearrangement joins TRBV28 to TRBJ1-5; maybe TRBD1 (5 bases). This CDR3 has 16 amino acids. Trimming took off 5 bases at V and 1 base at J, with 15 bases between the two ends. Germline V gives CDR1 MDHEN, CDR2 SYDVKM. The CDR3 spells CASSPLSRVSNQPQHF. DNA of the CDR3: TGTGCCAGCAGTCCGCTAAGCAGGGTAAGCAATCAGCCCCAGCATTTT.

This chain uses TRBV7-8 with TRBJ1-4; tentatively, D is TRBD1 (6 bases). The CDR3 has 15 residues. V was shortened by 0 bases and J by 8 bases, with 13 bases between the two germline ends. The V gene's germline CDR1 is SGHVS and CDR2 FQNEAQ. Here the CDR3 DNA reads TGTGCCAGCAGCTTAGCAGGAAGGGGGTACGAAAAACTGTTTTTT. Its protein is CASSLAGRGYEKLFF.

This sequence joins TRBV5-1 and TRBJ2-7, with TRBD1 identical over 9 bases. V lost 4 bases to trimming and J lost 3 bases; unmatched junction nucleotides: 8. Germline V lookup: CDR1 SGHRS, CDR2 YFSETQ. CDR3 length equals 15 residues. The CDR3 reads CASSLGQGPLYEQYF. The CDR3 DNA is TGCGCCAGCAGCCTCGGACAGGGGCCCCTCTACGAGCAGTACTTC.

The chain uses TRBV18 and TRBJ2-1; tentatively, D is TRBD1 (5 bases). Germline V gives CDR1 KGHSH, CDR2 LQKENI. The V end lost 3 bases, the J end lost 12 bases, and 9 bases lay between the germline ends. This CDR3 is 11 amino acids long. Here the CDR3 reads CASSPDNWQFF. In nucleotides, the CDR3 is TGTGCCAGCTCACCGGACAATTGGCAGTTCTTC.

Turning to this clone: The limits of the CDR3 on the DNA are not certain, so only TCRdb's listed CDR3 is given. The chain links TRBV21-1 to TRBJ2-7; TRBD2 is the table's D call, not checked against the DNA. TRBV21-1 counts as a pseudogene. The CDR3 has 21 residues if both end residues are counted. The CDR3 protein is CASGTTQREFFYGCLSYEQYF.